A selection of T cell receptor beta chains follows, all from one sample in a study of blood T cell repertoires in COVID-19. Method: immunoSEQ multiplex PCR; TCRdb's copy keeps in-frame clones and lacks some. This table holds some 120,000 clones, roughly 90% found once. The sequenced sample consisted of peripheral blood. These receptors were collected from a man over 45 with active COVID-19. Each CDR3 is given with its conserved first and last residue. D genes are given only for firm matches. Part of the rows lack a size; the others show once, few, many or a class for expanded clones.

>TRBJ2-4|TRBV5-1|once|TRBD2
CASSVIAGTNIQYF
TGCGCCAGCAGCGTAATAGCGGGAACGAACATTCAGTACTTC
>TRBJ2-5|TRBV21-1|-|-
CASTPRGFPGETQYF
TGTGCCAGCACCCCCCGGGGGTTTCCTGGGGAGACCCAGTACTTC
>TRBJ2-5|TRBV6-4|-|TRBD2
CASSPSGGSVETQYF
TGTGCCAGCAGTCCCTCTGGCGGGAGTGTCGAGACCCAGTACTTC
>TRBJ2-7|TRBV19|-|TRBD1
CASSPGTAYEQYF
TGTGCCAGTAGTCCTGGGACAGCCTACGAGCAGTACTTC
>TRBJ2-3|TRBV6-6|-|-
CASLSRIGTDTQYF
TGTGCCAGCCTAAGCAGGATTGGCACAGATACGCAGTATTTT
>TRBJ2-1|TRBV7-2|few|TRBD2
CASTKTSHSSYNEQFF
TGTGCCAGCACAAAGACTAGCCATTCTTCTTACAATGAGCAGTTCTTC
>TRBJ2-7|TRBV5-8|-|TRBD1
CASSRGRDRAHEQYF
TGTGCCAGCAGCCGTGGCCGGGACAGGGCACACGAGCAGTACTTC
>TRBJ1-2|TRBV6-6|-|TRBD1
CASSYAGQSYGYTF
TGTGCCAGCAGTTACGCGGGACAGAGCTATGGCTACACCTTC
>TRBJ2-5|TRBV5-1|-|TRBD1
CASSSATGQKETQYF
TGCGCCAGCAGCTCAGCAACGGGACAGAAAGAGACCCAGTACTTC
>TRBJ1-5|TRBV11-2|-|-
CASSLGQNQPQHF
TGTGCCAGCAGCTTAGGACAGAATCAGCCCCAGCATTTT
>TRBJ1-6|TRBV5-1|-|TRBD1
CASSSDREVYNSPLHF
TGCGCCAGCAGCTCGGACAGGGAGGTGTATAATTCACCCCTCCACTTT
>TRBJ2-5|TRBV7-8|-|TRBD1
CASSTDRVGETQYF
TGTGCCAGCAGCACGGACAGGGTCGGTGAGACCCAGTACTTC
>TRBJ2-2|TRBV2|-|TRBD2
CASSILAGDTGELFF
TGTGCCAGCAGCATACTAGCGGGGGACACCGGGGAGCTGTTTTTT
>TRBJ1-6|TRBV28|-|-
CASSATISPLHF
TGTGCCAGCAGCGCTACCATTTCACCCCTCCACTTT
>TRBJ2-3|TRBV6-1|-|-
CASSEIFMGGGPSTDTQYF
TGTGCCAGCAGTGAGATTTTCATGGGGGGTGGTCCTAGCACAGATACGCAGTATTTT
>TRBJ2-7|TRBV20-1|-|-
CSASPRANEQYF
TGCAGTGCTAGTCCCAGGGCTAACGAGCAGTACTTC
>TRBJ2-5|TRBV15|-|TRBD2
CATSSGTSGRRETQYF
TGTGCCACCAGCAGCGGGACTAGCGGGAGGAGAGAGACCCAGTACTTC
>TRBJ2-5|TRBV18|few|-
CASSPQQRARGTQYF
TGTGCCAGCTCACCTCAACAGAGGGCCCGCGGGACCCAGTACTTC
>TRBJ2-1|TRBV15|-|TRBD1
CATSSRFNDRANEQFF
TGTGCCACCAGCAGTCGATTCAACGACAGGGCCAATGAGCAGTTCTTC
>TRBJ2-2|TRBV10-1|-|TRBD2
CASSAHRAGADTGELFF
TGCGCCAGCAGTGCCCACCGGGCGGGAGCGGACACCGGGGAGCTGTTTTTT
>TRBJ2-1|TRBV7-9|once|TRBD2
CASSLGSGRANEQFF
TGCGCCAGCAGCTTAGGTAGCGGGAGGGCCAATGAGCAGTTCTTC
>TRBJ1-2|TRBV6-2/TRBV6-3|-|-
CASSPNDGQLLDYGYTF
TGTGCCAGCAGTCCCAACGATGGACAGCTGCTGGACTATGGCTACACCTTC
>TRBJ1-3|TRBV2|-|TRBD1
CASSRDSAGNTIYF
TGTGCCAGCAGTAGGGACAGTGCTGGAAACACCATATATTTT
>TRBJ2-5|TRBV6-5|-|TRBD2
CASSSGLANVETQYF
TGTGCCAGCAGTTCGGGACTAGCCAATGTCGAGACCCAGTACTTC
>TRBJ1-2|TRBV2|-|TRBD1
CASSEADRFDGYTF
TGTGCCAGCAGTGAAGCGGACAGGTTTGATGGCTACACCTTC
>TRBJ2-3|TRBV4-1|-|TRBD1
CASSQDPDRVGDTQYF
TGCGCCAGCAGCCAAGACCCCGACAGGGTGGGAGATACGCAGTATTTT
>TRBJ2-1|TRBV9|-|-
CASSVSLANNEQFF
TGTGCCAGCAGCGTTAGCCTAGCGAACAATGAGCAGTTCTTC
>TRBJ2-1|TRBV18|-|TRBD1
CASSNHAGTGRSNEQFF
TGTGCCAGCTCCAACCACGCCGGGACAGGTCGTTCCAATGAGCAGTTCTTC
>TRBJ2-3|TRBV15|-|TRBD2
CATSRDPGLGTDTQYF
TGTGCCACCAGCAGAGATCCGGGACTAGGTACAGATACGCAGTATTTT
>TRBJ1-1|TRBV5-6|-|-
CASSLVGVPANTEAFF
TGTGCCAGCAGCTTGGTGGGAGTCCCGGCGAACACTGAAGCTTTCTTT
>TRBJ2-7|TRBV12-3/TRBV12-4|-|-
CASKLTGYHEQYF
TGTGCCAGCAAACTCACAGGGTACCACGAGCAGTACTTC
>TRBJ1-1|TRBV21-1|-|-
CASSKGLTGEVNTEAFF
TGTGCCAGCAGCAAAGGTCTTACAGGGGAAGTTAACACTGAAGCTTTCTTT
>TRBJ1-6|TRBV9|-|-
CASSSGDGYNSPLHF
TGTGCCAGCAGCTCGGGGGACGGATATAATTCACCCCTCCACTTT
>TRBJ2-5|TRBV7-8|-|-
CASSLRAVRLARGQETQYF
TGTGCCAGCAGCTTAAGGGCAGTTCGCCTAGCTCGGGGCCAAGAGACCCAGTACTTC
>TRBJ1-1|TRBV12-3/TRBV12-4|-|-
CASSFQVTTEAFF
TGTGCCAGCAGTTTTCAGGTGACCACTGAAGCTTTCTTT
>TRBJ2-1|TRBV11-3|-|TRBD2
CASSLGWTSGSTEQFF
TGTGCCAGCAGCTTAGGTTGGACTAGCGGGAGTACTGAGCAGTTCTTC
>TRBJ2-7|TRBV19|-|-
CASSELPAYEQYF
TGTGCCAGTAGTGAGTTGCCTGCCTACGAGCAGTACTTC
>TRBJ2-2|TRBV2|-|TRBD2
CASSVKGGENGELFF
TGTGCCAGCAGTGTCAAGGGAGGGGAGAACGGGGAGCTGTTTTTT
>TRBJ1-3|TRBV11-2|-|-
CASSPRLSSGNTIYF
TGTGCCAGCAGCCCTCGACTCAGCTCTGGAAACACCATATATTTT
>TRBJ2-1|TRBV4-2|-|TRBD2
CASSQAPAGGYNEQFF
TGTGCCAGCAGCCAAGCTCCAGCGGGGGGGTACAATGAGCAGTTCTTC
>TRBJ1-4|TRBV6-5|-|-
CASSYSRRSGNEKLFF
TGTGCCAGCAGTTACTCAAGGAGGTCTGGAAATGAAAAACTGTTTTTT
>TRBJ2-7|TRBV9|-|-
CASSVGGGEFYEQYF
TGTGCCAGCAGCGTAGGGGGCGGGGAATTCTACGAGCAGTACTTC
>TRBJ2-3|TRBV27|-|TRBD1
CASSLSAGGTYTQYF
TGTGCCAGCAGTTTATCGGCAGGGGGCACATATACGCAGTATTTT
>TRBJ2-3|TRBV9|-|TRBD2
CASGQRESTDTQYF
TGTGCCAGCGGTCAGCGGGAGAGCACAGATACGCAGTATTTT
>TRBJ1-6|TRBV28|-|-
CASIQGLGNSPLHF
TGTGCCAGCATTCAGGGGTTGGGGAATTCACCCCTCCACTTT
>TRBJ1-4|TRBV30|-|-
CAWGHGGAGEKLFF
TGTGCCTGGGGACACGGTGGGGCAGGTGAAAAACTGTTTTTT
>TRBJ2-5|TRBV18|-|-
CASSPLDRQETQYF
TGTGCCAGCTCACCACTCGACAGACAAGAGACCCAGTACTTC
>TRBJ2-3|TRBV7-3|-|TRBD2
CASSSPGTSGTSSTDTQYF
TGTGCCAGCAGCTCACCCGGGACTAGCGGGACCTCTAGCACAGATACGCAGTATTTT
>TRBJ1-2|TRBV10-3|once|TRBD1
CAISGRPGTGGGSYGYTF
TGTGCCATCAGCGGGAGACCCGGGACAGGGGGCGGTTCCTATGGCTACACCTTC
>TRBJ1-5|TRBV9|few|-
CASSTGDGYNQPQHF
TGTGCCAGCAGCACGGGGGACGGTTATAATCAGCCCCAGCATTTT
>TRBJ2-1|TRBV7-6|-|-
CASSSLLAANEQFF
TGTGCCAGCAGCTCCTTGTTAGCGGCCAATGAGCAGTTCTTC